Each of the 8 T cell receptor beta chains below was sequenced from the same sample in a study of Tregs in tolerant kidney transplant recipients. The method was immunoSEQ multiplex PCR; TCRdb's version includes in-frame clones alone and lacks a portion of them. This sample carries about 48,000 clones, with roughly 0.93% going to the ten biggest clones. The sample here was CD4+ T cells from blood, taken before the transplant. The receptors come from a human donor who received a combined kidney and bone marrow transplant.

Of note for this clone: The read ends 3 residues before the CDR3 terminus; that terminus is restored from the germline J gene. The chain uses TRBV18 and TRBJ2-7; tentatively, D is TRBD2 (5 bases). The V gene's germline CDR1 is KGHSH and CDR2 LQKENI. Trimming left V 2 bases short and J 3 bases short, with 11 bases between. CDR3 length: 14 residues. The part of the CDR3 DNA that was read is TGTGCCAGCTCACCATCTAACGGGGTCTACGAG. Protein sequence: CASSPSNGVYE. The CDR3 in full is CASSPSNGVYEQYF.

As regards this clone: The CDR3 extends 3 residues past the end of the read, so its final part is completed from the germline J gene. The gene calls are TRBV18 and TRBJ2-5; 9 bases agree with TRBD2. The CDR3 is 15 residues long. Germline lookup yields CDR1 KGHSH and CDR2 LQKENI. J lost 4 bases, V lost 3 bases, and 6 bases had no gene match. CDR3 protein: CASSPIAGEGETQYF. The sequenced part of the CDR3 DNA is TGTGCCAGCTCACCCATAGCGGGAGAGGGAGAGACC.

With respect to this clone: The read terminates 3 residues before the CDR3 end, so the remaining end is supplied by the germline J gene. The V and J genes are TRBV19 and TRBJ2-3, with a tentative D call TRBD1 (5 bases). The germline V gene has CDR1 LNHDA and CDR2 SQIVND (reference sequence). Trimming removed 7 bases from V and 5 bases from J, with 16 bases in between. The CDR3 has 14 amino acids. CDR3 sequence: CASTWGARLDTQYF. CDR3 bases read: TGTGCCAGTACTTGGGGCGCACGGTTAGATACG.

As for this clone: The CDR3 extends 3 residues past the end of the read, so its final part is completed from the germline J gene. The rearrangement links TRBV7-2 to TRBJ2-1; perhaps TRBD1 as D (5 bases). CDR1 is SGHTA, CDR2 FQGNSA, per germline. This CDR3 has 15 amino acids. Trimming took 4 bases from V and 6 from J, leaving 16 bases between them. Partial CDR3 DNA: TGTGCCAGCAGCTACGACAGTGGGCTGGCCAATGAG. It is translated as CASSYDSGLANE. The whole CDR3 region reads CASSYDSGLANEQFF.

As concerns this clone: Sequencing ends 3 residues short of the CDR3 end; the germline J gene provides the rest. V is TRBV7-3 and J is TRBJ1-6; D is unclear. The CDR3 covers 14 residues. Germline-derived CDR1 and CDR2 are SGHTA and FQGTGA. Deletions cut 2 bases from V and 4 bases from J, with 6 bases between. CDR3 bases read: TGTGCCAGCAGCTTAGAAGGGTATAATTCACCC. Protein sequence: CASSLEGYNSP. The full CDR3 protein reads CASSLEGYNSPLHF.

Concerning this clone: The missing CDR3 end, 3 residues past where the read stops, is filled in from the germline J gene. The rearrangement links TRBV27 to TRBJ2-5; 11 bases are a match to TRBD2. V shed 6 bases and J 2 bases; nucleotides not matched to a gene: 5. This CDR3 is built from 15 residues. Germline values: CDR1 MNHEY, CDR2 SMNVEV (reference sequence). The CDR3 bases that were read are TGTGCCAGCAGCCTCGGGACTAGCGGACAAGAGACC. Its protein is CASSLGTSGQET. In full, the CDR3 is CASSLGTSGQETQYF.

The CDR3 is CSVTIALSGEQYF. The DNA read from the CDR3 is TGCAGCGTTACAATAGCGCTTAGCGGCGAG. V and J are TRBV29-1 and TRBJ2-7, with D perhaps matching TRBD2 (6 bases). With the read ending 3 residues before the CDR3 end, the germline J gene is used to fill in that end. This CDR3 contains 13 residues. Germline V gene lookup returns CDR1 SQVTM and CDR2 ANQGSEA. V lost 5 bases and J lost 6, with 17 bases in between.

Regarding this clone: The CDR3 end lies 3 residues beyond the end of the read and is filled in from the germline J gene. The chain uses TRBV6-1 and TRBJ2-5, with D uncertain. The CDR3 loop spans 13 amino acids. The germline V gene has CDR1 MNHNS and CDR2 SASEGT. Trimming cost V 4 bases and J 1 base, with 7 bases left between them. The chain's CDR3 is CASSVSIQETQYF. The CDR3 DNA, read in part, is TGTGCCAGCAGTGTGTCCATCCAAGAGACC.